The present T cell receptor beta chain was sequenced within a study of cytomegalovirus exposure and HLA in healthy donors (dated by TCRdb to the late 2010s). Background for the entire study: An earlier analysis of approximately 640 of the donors reported 250 to 350 Gb of sequence data and some 120 million unique TCR beta sequences from some 180 million T cells. An early release covering roughly 580 HLA-typed donors comprised around 300 gigabases of sequencing data and around 80 million unique TCR sequences. Of the 300 to 450 genotyped donors, 75% to 85% were placed in the genetic ancestry cluster associated with self-reported Caucasian donors. The study aimed to test whether signatures of past pathogen exposure could be identified by cataloging public T cell receptors. Using immunosequencing, the study profiled T cell repertoires from 500 to 800 subjects and related those repertoires to cytomegalovirus serostatus. Besides the first cohort of more than 650 subjects, a separate validation cohort made up of 120 different subjects was used. To predict cytomegalovirus infection status, the study brought together high-throughput TCR immunosequencing, statistical association of individual TCRs with disease status, and machine learning. To study patterns of TCR occurrence, a later analysis re-analyzed previously published TCR beta repertoires from 650 to 750 donors and added high-resolution HLA genotyping. The later analysis used no new phenotypic data to find candidate immune exposures, relying instead on TCR beta sequences and their occurrence across donors. An earlier analysis of approximately 580 of the donors used high-throughput TCR beta sequencing to judge whether each TCR beta V gene segment behaved as functional or pseudogenic. Donor age, sex, ethnicity and CMV serostatus were compiled together with the repertoire data. A later genetic analysis used genome-wide SNP genotypes for 398 of the 666 donors, treating that subset as a discovery cohort. All discovery cohort repertoires had been generated on a single sequencing platform. HLA typing included class I and class II loci at four-digit resolution. Typing coverage differed by locus: A, B, C, DRB1 and DQB1 were typed in roughly 620-630 donors, DQA1 in about 500, DPA1 in roughly 590, and DPB1 in approximately 450. About five DR-DQ haplotypes were treated as single units for association and clustering because of strong linkage in the cohort. Among some 400 genotyped donors of the cohort, an average of about 220,000 unique TCR beta nucleotide sequences was sequenced per donor, of which about 18% were non-productive.

The CDR3 runs 15 residues from the cysteine to the phenylalanine. Left in the record is the CDR3 DNA by itself, 45 bases read in frame from the first base. CDR1 and CDR2, per the germline V gene, are WSHSY and SAAADI. Regarding this clone: It lacks a known antigen. It has no much larger one-base neighbor in the sample; base qualities were not kept.

Libraries came from the immunoSEQ multiplex PCR assay. The multiplex PCR relied on a mix of 60 forward primers for TCR Vbeta segments and 13 reverse primers for TCR Jbeta segments. The CDR3 region of rearranged TCR beta genes was amplified from genomic DNA by a multiplex PCR assay. The amplified TCR beta libraries were sequenced on the Illumina HiSeq System as 87-base-pair reads. Turning to the authors' computational methods: Across the 700 or so repertoires, a later analysis counted tens of millions of unique TCR beta chains, approximately 10 million of which were shared by at least two donors. Raw reads were error-corrected and collapsed into unique sequences by a nearest-neighbor algorithm in which closely related sequences were merged to remove PCR and sequencing errors. CDR3 sequences were aligned to IMGT reference sequences to assign V, D and J gene segments. Each retained sequence needed at least a six-nucleotide match to both a V gene segment and a J gene segment. Rearrangements were called productive when the CDR3 lacked stop codons and stayed in frame with V and J; all others were non-productive. Following IMGT convention, CDR3 was defined as the stretch from the second conserved V-encoded cysteine to the conserved J-encoded phenylalanine. Sequences without an unambiguous match to a single V gene segment were excluded from the earlier analysis of a few hundred of the donors. In an earlier analysis of 587 of the donors, a V segment was called functional when productive rearrangements were above 56.7%, and segregating when the standard deviation between donors exceeded 5%. A statistical classification framework was developed to diagnose cytomegalovirus status using the catalog of TCR beta chain sequences. A later analysis assigned V and J genes by comparing TCR nucleotide sequences with IMGT/GENE-DB human TR gene sequences. A later analysis assigned CDR3 sequences and most-parsimonious VDJ recombination scenarios with the TCRdist pipeline. In a later analysis, each TCR beta chain was defined by its CDR3 amino acid sequence together with its V-gene family, and reads lacking a unique V-gene family were excluded. In a later analysis, approximately 640 highly shared, low-generation-probability nucleotide sequences were removed to address suspected cross-contamination and a sequencing artifact. In a later analysis, a clonal expansion index was calculated for each public chain from normalized within-repertoire ranks of inferred template counts. A later analysis computed generation probabilities with a VDJ recombination model fitted to out-of-frame rearrangements, and checked the results against IGoR. In a later analysis, TCR-TCR, TCR-HLA and TCR-CMV co-occurrence was scored with hypergeometric tests, and a repertoire-size bias correction was applied to TCR pairs. To estimate false discovery rates, a later analysis permuted the HLA or CMV assignments 20 times. In a later analysis, co-occurring TCRs were grouped with DBSCAN, and TCRdist sequence similarity was added when clustering was performed within HLA-allele-positive subsets. Co-occurrence clustering excluded repertoires with fewer than 30,000 or more than 120,000 public chains, plus five with anomalous nucleotide sharing. The table was pulled from immuneACCESS by TCRdb, which kept in-frame rearrangements only. Such tables lose some clones; where checked, under half of the loss comes from unresolved V genes, and the rest has no known cause. V and J calls and clone size are as listed in that table; D and trimming were resolved from the DNA. The sample includes about 160,000 clones, with more than 70% observed a single time. The ten top clones hold approximately 6.5% of the sample.

Study-wide conclusions, independent of this receptor: Strong co-occurrence of HLA alleles, especially DR and DQ, made assigning TCR associations to individual alleles difficult. The authors suggested that the approach could potentially be extended to other disease states and immunological phenotypes. Most TCR sequences were seen in very few donors, while some public TCRs were found in many individuals. Presence/absence analyses assumed roughly uniform sequencing depth across donors, an assumption that may not hold. Because the 87-base-pair reads could not distinguish some IMGT-functional V segments, including TRBV6-2 and TRBV6-3, those segments were excluded. A further reported finding was that TCR beta sequences accurately predicted the HLA-A and HLA-B alleles for most subjects in the first cohort. Several of the top co-occurrence clusters appeared to be linked to parvovirus B19, influenza, CMV and Epstein-Barr virus, according to a later analysis. In a later analysis, the rate of TCR association differed among HLA loci, with DRB1 alleles having the most associated TCRs and HLA-C alleles having the fewest. In a later genetic analysis, fewer N-insertions in productive TCRs were reported among donors in an Asian-associated ancestry cluster than the roughly 710-donor mean. V-gene and J-gene trimming of TCR beta chains was associated with a missense DCLRE1C variant in a later genetic analysis, and the association was replicated in an independent cohort. Compared with equally common non-associated chains, HLA-associated TCR beta chains in a later analysis were more clonally expanded and had lower generation probabilities. Specific HLA alleles were associated with 18,000 or so TCR beta sequences at a false discovery rate of 0.05 in a later analysis. The study gave a list of roughly 150 TCR beta chains associated with cytomegalovirus. A few of the identified cytomegalovirus-associated TCR beta chains were confirmed in vitro to be specific for cytomegalovirus antigens. The earlier analysis of almost 600 of the donors excluded roughly 17 rarely observed V segments, including chromosome 9 orphons, because counts were too low. Correlated functional status among segregating V segments might be attributable to linkage disequilibrium, but an unknown experimental factor could not be ruled out. Because HLA typing was missing for some donors at each locus, association tests included only the typed subset. Immune exposure information for the cohort was limited to CMV serostatus. A later analysis found that most CMV-associated TCR beta chains appeared HLA-restricted, with HLA associations seemingly driven largely by CMV exposure. A cluster of highly shared sequence variants was judged likely to be a technical artifact of the sequencing pipeline. In both the original and validation cohorts, the classifier was reported to diagnose cytomegalovirus status with high specificity and sensitivity. In this cohort, only TCR beta chains were sequenced, and detectable features were limited by the absence of alpha or paired-chain data. In an earlier analysis of some 500 of the donors, most TCR beta V segments were observed in productive rearrangements about 87% or about 30% of the time, broadly matching IMGT annotations.

The cohort was made up of approximately 670 healthy bone marrow donors. Cohort members were all nominally healthy when sampled, although unrecorded immune exposures were likely present. The donor tested CMV seropositive, placing the donor among the 310 or so seropositive members of the cohort. A peripheral blood sample was provided by each donor, and peripheral blood mononuclear cells were used for TCR beta sequencing. The Qiagen DNeasy Blood Extraction Kit was used to extract genomic DNA from the blood cell samples. Sequenced sample: PBMCs. Here the chain combines TRBV10-2 and TRBJ2-5; 8 nucleotides in the junction match TRBD2. Judging by the DNA end, TRBJ2-7 fits better; the J call may be wrong. This receptor was identified in a male donor in good health and CMV-seropositive. The CDR3 region reads CASNEPGGGSYEQYF. The sequenced DNA is TGCGCCAGCAACGAGCCGGGAGGGGGCTCCTACGAGCAGTACTTC.